This TCR beta chain was found in a study of blood T cell repertoires in COVID-19. V dropped 0 bases and J dropped 5; count of bases not matched to a gene: 12. Germline CDR1 LGHNA, CDR2 YSLEER. The CDR3 totals 18 residues. Clones were read by immunoSEQ multiplex PCR, and TCRdb kept only the in-frame ones, dropping some. The sample yields about 260,000 clones, around 84% seen once. The chain joins TRBV4-3 to TRBJ2-2; 7 positions match TRBD2. The TCR was taken from a man aged 30 to 39 with acute COVID-19. The sequenced material came from PBMCs or T cells enriched from blood (not recorded which). In DNA form, the CDR3 reads TGCGCCAGCAGCCAAGATTTGTATCGGGAGGCTTCGACCGGGGAGCTGTTTTTT. It encodes CASSQDLYREASTGELFF.